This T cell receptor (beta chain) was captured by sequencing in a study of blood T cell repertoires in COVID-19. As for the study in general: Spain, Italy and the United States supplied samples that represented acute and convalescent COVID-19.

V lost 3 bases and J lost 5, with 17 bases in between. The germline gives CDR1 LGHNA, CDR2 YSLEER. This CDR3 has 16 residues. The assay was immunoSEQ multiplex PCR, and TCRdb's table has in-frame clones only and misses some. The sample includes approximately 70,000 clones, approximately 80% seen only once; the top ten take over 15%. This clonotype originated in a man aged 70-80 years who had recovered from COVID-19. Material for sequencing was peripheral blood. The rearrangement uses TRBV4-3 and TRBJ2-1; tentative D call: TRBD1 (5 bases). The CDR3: CASSQGVGRRDNEQFF. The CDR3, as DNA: TGCGCCAGCAGCCAGGGCGTGGGGCGGAGAGACAATGAGCAGTTCTTC.